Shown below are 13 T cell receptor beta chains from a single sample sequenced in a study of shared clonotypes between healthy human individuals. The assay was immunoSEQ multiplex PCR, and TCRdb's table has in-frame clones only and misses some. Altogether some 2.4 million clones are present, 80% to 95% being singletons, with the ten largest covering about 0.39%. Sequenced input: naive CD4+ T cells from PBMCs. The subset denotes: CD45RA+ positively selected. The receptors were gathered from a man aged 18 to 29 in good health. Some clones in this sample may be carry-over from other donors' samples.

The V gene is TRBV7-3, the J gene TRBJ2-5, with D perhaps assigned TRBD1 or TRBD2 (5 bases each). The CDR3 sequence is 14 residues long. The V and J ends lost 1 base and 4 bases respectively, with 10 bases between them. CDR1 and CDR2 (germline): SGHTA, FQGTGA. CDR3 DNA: TGTGCCAGCAGCTTAAGAGGGGTGGGAGAGACCCAGTACTTC. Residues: CASSLRGVGETQYF. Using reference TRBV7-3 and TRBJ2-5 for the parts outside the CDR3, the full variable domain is GAGVSQTPSNKVTEKGKYVELRCDPISGHTALYWYRQSLGQGPEFLIYFQGTGAADDSGLPNDRFFAVRPEGSVSTLKIQRTERGDSAVYLCASSLRGVGETQYFGPGTRLLVL.

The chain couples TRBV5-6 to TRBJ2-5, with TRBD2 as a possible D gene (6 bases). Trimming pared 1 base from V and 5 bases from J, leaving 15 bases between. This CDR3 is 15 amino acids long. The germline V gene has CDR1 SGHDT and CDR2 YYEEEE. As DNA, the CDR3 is TGTGCCAGCAGCTTGTACGGGAAGGAGGGGGAGACCCAGTACTTC. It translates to CASSLYGKEGETQYF.

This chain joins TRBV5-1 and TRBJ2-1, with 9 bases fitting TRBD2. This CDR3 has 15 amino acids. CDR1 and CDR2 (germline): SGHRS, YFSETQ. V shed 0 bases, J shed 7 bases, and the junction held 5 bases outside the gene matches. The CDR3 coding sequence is TGCGCCAGCAGCTTGGGCCTAGCGGGAAGGAATGAGCAGTTCTTC. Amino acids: CASSLGLAGRNEQFF.

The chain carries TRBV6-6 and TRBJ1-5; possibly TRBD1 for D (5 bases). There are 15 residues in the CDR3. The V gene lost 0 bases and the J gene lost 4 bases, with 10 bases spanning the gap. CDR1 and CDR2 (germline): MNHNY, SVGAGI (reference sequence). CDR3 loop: CASSYSRGWNQPQHF. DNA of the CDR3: TGTGCCAGCAGTTACTCAAGGGGATGGAATCAGCCCCAGCATTTT.

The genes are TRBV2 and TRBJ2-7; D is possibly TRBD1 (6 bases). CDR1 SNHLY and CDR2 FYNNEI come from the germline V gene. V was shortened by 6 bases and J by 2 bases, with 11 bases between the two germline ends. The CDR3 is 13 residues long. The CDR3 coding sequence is TGTGCCAGCAGAAACAGGGAAACCTACGAGCAGTACTTC. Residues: CASRNRETYEQYF.

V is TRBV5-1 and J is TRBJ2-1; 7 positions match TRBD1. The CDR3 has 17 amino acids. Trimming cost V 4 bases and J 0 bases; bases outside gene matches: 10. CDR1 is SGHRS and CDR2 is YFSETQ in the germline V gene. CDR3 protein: CASSILTGSSSYNEQFF. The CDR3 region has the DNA TGCGCCAGCAGCATACTGACAGGGTCCAGCTCCTACAATGAGCAGTTCTTC.

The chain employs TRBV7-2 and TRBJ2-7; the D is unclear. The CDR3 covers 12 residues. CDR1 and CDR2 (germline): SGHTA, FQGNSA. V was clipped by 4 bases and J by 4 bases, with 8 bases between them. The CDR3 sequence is CASSSTRYEQYF. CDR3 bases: TGTGCCAGCAGCTCCACCCGATACGAGCAGTACTTC.

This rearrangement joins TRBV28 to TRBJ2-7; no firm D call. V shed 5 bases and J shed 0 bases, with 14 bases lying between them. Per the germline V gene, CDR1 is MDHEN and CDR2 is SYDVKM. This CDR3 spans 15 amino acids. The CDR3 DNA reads TGTGCCAGCAGTGCGCTATCGGGTGGCTCCTACGAGCAGTACTTC. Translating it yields CASSALSGGSYEQYF.

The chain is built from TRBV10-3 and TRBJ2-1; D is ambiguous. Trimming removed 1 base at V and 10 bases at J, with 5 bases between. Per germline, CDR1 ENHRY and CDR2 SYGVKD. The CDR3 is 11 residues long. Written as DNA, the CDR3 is TGTGCCATCAGTGAGTTTAACGAGCAGTTCTTC. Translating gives CAISEFNEQFF.

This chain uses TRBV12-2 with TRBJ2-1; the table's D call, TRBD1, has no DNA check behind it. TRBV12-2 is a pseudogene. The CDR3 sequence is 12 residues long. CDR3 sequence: CASRLGGTHKFF. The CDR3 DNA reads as TGTGCAAGTCGCTTAGGTGGTACACACAAGTTCTTC.

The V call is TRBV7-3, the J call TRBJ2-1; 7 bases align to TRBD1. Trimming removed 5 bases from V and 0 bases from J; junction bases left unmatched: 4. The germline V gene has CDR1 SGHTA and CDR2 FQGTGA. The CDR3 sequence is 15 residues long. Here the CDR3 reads CASSKYRGSYNEQFF. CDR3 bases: TGTGCCAGCAGCAAATACAGGGGCTCCTACAATGAGCAGTTCTTC. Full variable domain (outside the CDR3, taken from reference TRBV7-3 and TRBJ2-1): GAGVSQTPSNKVTEKGKYVELRCDPISGHTALYWYRQSLGQGPEFLIYFQGTGAADDSGLPNDRFFAVRPEGSVSTLKIQRTERGDSAVYLCASSKYRGSYNEQFFGPGTRLTVL.

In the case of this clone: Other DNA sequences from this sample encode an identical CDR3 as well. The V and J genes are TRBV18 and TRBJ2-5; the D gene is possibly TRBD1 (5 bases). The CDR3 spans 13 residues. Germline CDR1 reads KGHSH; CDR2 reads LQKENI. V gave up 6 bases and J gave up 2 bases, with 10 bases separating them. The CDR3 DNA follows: TGTGCCAGCTCGCGTGACAGACAAGAGACCCAGTACTTC. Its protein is CASSRDRQETQYF.

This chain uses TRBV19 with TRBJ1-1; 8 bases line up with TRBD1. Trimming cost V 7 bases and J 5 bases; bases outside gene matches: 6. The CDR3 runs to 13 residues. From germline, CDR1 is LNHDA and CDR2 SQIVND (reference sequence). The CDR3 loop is CASTGQGRTEAFF. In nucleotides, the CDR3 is TGTGCCAGTACCGGACAGGGCAGGACTGAAGCTTTCTTT.